This TCR beta chain originates from a study of T cell repertoires in cytomegalovirus infection. Study context: Recently identified HLA-C-restricted CMV epitopes and well-studied HLA-B-restricted CMV epitopes were used by the study. Carrying CMV and the relevant HLA type showed in public TCR beta signatures.

One entry per CDR3 protein results from TCRdb running MiXCR on the reads. The sample lists some 62,000 distinct CDR3 sequences; around 20% were seen once. As concerns this clonotype: Antigen specificity is unknown.

Study outcomes and limitations: Public TCR beta family frequency separated CMV-and-HLA carriers, including in an independent cohort. HLA-C-restricted CMV-specific TCR beta clonotypes were dominant in the ex vivo response.

The germline V and J ends were trimmed by 4 bases and 0 bases, with 13 bases remaining between them. Germline V gives CDR1 SGHTA, CDR2 FQGNSA. The CDR3 spans 15 residues. The sequences come from CD8+ T cells from cultured PBMCs, collected from culture after CMV antigen stimulation. The sequence was collected from a human donor in good health (CMV status not recorded). Some clones in this sample may be carry-over from other donors' samples. The chain links TRBV7-2 to TRBJ2-7; D not resolved. This chain's CDR3 is CASSSKAVSSYEQYF. The DNA for the CDR3 is TGTGCCAGCAGCTCAAAGGCGGTGAGCTCCTACGAGCAGTACTTC.